One and the same sample provided the 25 T cell receptor beta chains below, sequenced in a study of T cell clonality in common variable immunodeficiency (dated by TCRdb to between 2014 and 2017). The library was made by the immunoSEQ multiplex PCR assay. Drawn from immuneACCESS, this table holds only the in-frame rearrangements with V and J called that TCRdb kept. Clones are partly lost; checked studies trace under half to an unresolved V gene and leave the rest unexplained. This sample shows about 44,000 clones, and none of them turns up only once. 8.5% to 12% of the sample is taken by the ten largest. The sample comprised peripheral blood mononuclear cells. These receptors all stem from a person between 18 and 75 years old in good health.

This clone appeared many times. The read ends 3 residues shy of where the CDR3 ends; the end is completed using the germline J gene. J is TRBJ2-7 and V is TRBV7-9; the D gene could be TRBD1 or TRBD2 (6 bases each). The CDR3 totals 13 residues. CDR1 SEHNR and CDR2 FQNEAQ come from the germline V gene (reference sequence). V was shortened by 8 bases and J by 0 bases, with 11 bases between the two germline ends. The sequenced part of the CDR3 DNA is TGTGCCAGCCGGAGGGGGAGCTCCTACGAG. This gives the protein CASRRGSSYE. The complete CDR3 protein is CASRRGSSYEQYF.

This clone was detected many times. CDR3 DNA, as far as it was read: TGCAGTGGACGACGGACAGGAGAGTACGAG. This codes for CSGRRTGEYE. The whole CDR3 sequence reads CSGRRTGEYEQYF. This chain connects TRBV20-1 to TRBJ2-7; 7 nucleotides match TRBD1. The observed sequence ends 3 residues before the CDR3 terminus, with the missing tail filled in from the germline J gene. The CDR3 totals 13 residues. CDR1 and CDR2 from the germline V gene are DFQATT and SNEGSKA (reference sequence). Germline trimming cut 7 bases from V and 4 bases from J; bases unmatched to any gene: 10.

This clone was recorded many times. Incomplete CDR3 DNA: TGTGCCAGCAGCCCAAAGGACAGGGGGCGAGGTAGTCAGCCC. The encoded protein is CASSPKDRGRGSQP. The whole CDR3 protein reads CASSPKDRGRGSQPQHF. The chain links TRBV13 to TRBJ1-5; the match to TRBD1 covers 11 bases. The observed sequence ends 3 residues before the CDR3 terminus, with the missing tail filled in from the germline J gene. Germline values: CDR1 PRHDT, CDR2 FYEKMQ (reference sequence). J lost 6 bases, V lost 5 bases, and 12 bases had no gene match. CDR3 length: 17 residues.

This clone was detected many times. The sequence runs out 3 residues before the end of the CDR3; the remainder is reconstructed from the germline J gene. V and J are TRBV7-9 and TRBJ1-1; D might be TRBD1 (5 bases). The CDR3 runs to 10 residues. Trimming took 10 bases from V and 7 from J, leaving 10 bases between them. The germline V gene encodes CDR1 SEHNR and CDR2 FQNEAQ (reference sequence). CDR3 amino acids: CATGGDEAFF. The DNA read from the CDR3 is TGTGCCACCGGGGGGGATGAA.

In this sample, this clone turned up many times. CDR3 loop: CASSQSWIPTMRNQPQHF. CDR3 DNA (partial): TGTGCCAGTAGCCAGTCCTGGATCCCTACTATGCGCAATCAGCCC. This sequence joins TRBV19 and TRBJ1-5; D is uncertain. With the read ending 3 residues before the CDR3 end, the germline J gene is used to fill in that end. Germline V CDR1 and CDR2: LNHDA, SQIVND (reference sequence). The CDR3 is 18 residues long. V gave up 6 bases and J gave up 2 bases, with 23 bases separating them. The full variable domain, rest sourced from reference TRBV19 and TRBJ1-5, is DGGITQSPKYLFRKEGQNVTLSCEQNLNHDAMYWYRQDPGQGLRLIYYSQIVNDFQKGDIAEGYSVSREKKESFPLTVTSAQKNPTAFYLCASSQSWIPTMRNQPQHFGDGTRLSIL.

This clone has at least ten counts. The sequenced fragment ends 3 residues before the CDR3 boundary, so the rest is inferred from the germline J gene. The chain uses TRBV6-2 or TRBV6-3 and TRBJ2-7, with TRBD1 as a possible D gene (5 bases). V was trimmed by 3 bases and J by 5 bases, leaving 8 bases between them. CDR1 is MNHEY, CDR2 SVGEGT, per germline. The length of the CDR3 is 12 residues. The CDR3 sequence is CASSYQGDEQYF. Incomplete CDR3 DNA: TGTGCCAGCAGTTATCAAGGGGACGAG.

This clone has a count of ten or more. The read ends 3 residues early relative to the CDR3; the germline J gene fills the gap. This chain links TRBV2 with TRBJ2-7; TRBD2 is a possible D gene (5 bases). The germline V gene has CDR1 SNHLY and CDR2 FYNNEI. Trimming removed 7 bases from V and 0 bases from J, with 19 bases in between. The CDR3 has 16 amino acids. CDR3 sequence reads: CASIPPLGSDSYEQYF. The part of the CDR3 DNA that was read is TGTGCCAGCATCCCCCCTTTGGGTAGCGACTCCTACGAG.

There are many counts of this clone. The read is 3 residues too short to cover the CDR3 end, so that end is filled in from the germline J gene. The V and J genes are TRBV20-1 and TRBJ1-3; D not resolved. Germline V CDR1 and CDR2: DFQATT, SNEGSKA (reference sequence). This CDR3 is built from 14 residues. Trimming cost V 0 bases and J 0 bases, with 6 bases left between them. CDR3 region: CSARDFISGNTIYF. Partial CDR3 DNA: TGCAGTGCTAGAGATTTCATCTCTGGAAACACC.

This clone was counted many times. Sequencing ends 3 residues short of the CDR3 end; the germline J gene provides the rest. The chain links TRBV7-9 to TRBJ2-7, with 11 bases that match TRBD1. The V and J ends lost 5 bases and 2 bases, in that order; junction bases with no gene match: 5. This CDR3 spans 15 amino acids. Looked up from germline, CDR1 is SEHNR and CDR2 is FQNEAQ (reference sequence). CDR3 DNA (partial): TGTGCCAGCAGCCCTCGGACAGGGGGCGCCTACGAG. It codes for CASSPRTGGAYE. The entire CDR3 protein reads CASSPRTGGAYEQYF.

This clone has at least ten counts. Read data end 3 residues before the CDR3 end; the end is taken from the germline J gene. The rearrangement links TRBV18 to TRBJ2-1, with D possibly being TRBD2 (6 bases). The V gene lost 3 bases and the J gene lost 7 bases, with 10 bases spanning the gap. The V gene's germline CDR1 is KGHSH and CDR2 LQKENI. There are 13 residues in the CDR3. The CDR3 reads CASSPGLFNEQFF. CDR3 DNA, as far as it was read: TGTGCCAGCTCACCCGGACTATTTAATGAG.

This clone has ten or more counts. The CDR3 loop reads CASSLGGGSGSYEQYF. CDR3 DNA (partial): TGTGCCAGCAGCTTAGGGGGGGGCTCCGGGTCCTACGAG. This chain links TRBV7-8 with TRBJ2-7; D perhaps matches TRBD2 (7 bases). The sequence runs out 3 residues before the end of the CDR3; the remainder is reconstructed from the germline J gene. The CDR3 sequence is 16 residues long. Germline V gives CDR1 SGHVS, CDR2 FQNEAQ. Deletions cut 1 base from V and 1 base from J, with 14 bases between.

Of note for this clone: The CDR3 is cut off 3 residues early in the read; its end comes from the germline J gene. The chain combines TRBV11-2 with TRBJ1-2; D is possibly TRBD1 (5 bases). This CDR3 spans 15 amino acids. The ends were cut back, 5 bases at V and 6 bases at J, with 19 bases in the middle. CDR1 is SGHAT, CDR2 FQNNGV, per germline. CDR3 protein: CASSTNRAKGHGYTF. CDR3 DNA (partial): TGTGCCAGCAGCACCAACCGGGCGAAGGGGCATGGC. Using reference TRBV11-2 and TRBJ1-2 for the parts outside the CDR3, the full variable domain is EAGVAQSPRYKIIEKRQSVAFWCNPISGHATLYWYQQILGQGPKLLIQFQNNGVVDDSQLPKDRFSAERLKGVDSTLKIQPAKLEDSAVYLCASSTNRAKGHGYTFGSGTRLTVV.

This clone was seen at least ten times. The sequence runs out 3 residues before the end of the CDR3; the remainder is reconstructed from the germline J gene. V usage is TRBV19 and J usage is TRBJ1-2, with TRBD1 identical over 7 bases. The ends lost 5 bases at V and 5 bases at J; junction bases unmatched: 11. The CDR3 consists of 15 residues. Germline V gene sequence: CDR1 LNHDA, CDR2 SQIVND (reference sequence). The sequenced part of the CDR3 DNA is TGTGCCAGTAGTGCAAATCCGGGACAGCAATATGGC. Its translation: CASSANPGQQYG. The whole CDR3 protein is CASSANPGQQYGYTF.

This clone was recorded at least ten times. The read terminates 3 residues before the CDR3 end, so the remaining end is supplied by the germline J gene. V and J are TRBV18 and TRBJ2-3, with D perhaps being TRBD1 or TRBD2 (5 bases each). The V end lost 1 base, the J end lost 3 bases, and 11 bases lay between the germline ends. CDR1 is KGHSH, CDR2 LQKENI, per germline. This CDR3 has 15 amino acids. CDR3 DNA (partial): TGTGCCAGCTCACCACGCAGGGAGCGAACAGATACG. This gives the protein CASSPRRERTDT. The whole CDR3 sequence reads CASSPRRERTDTQYF.

This clone was counted many times. The CDR3 end lies 3 residues beyond the end of the read and is filled in from the germline J gene. V usage is TRBV6-1 and J usage is TRBJ1-1; D gene ambiguous. V lost 0 bases and J 1 base, leaving 9 bases between the germline ends. The CDR3 consists of 15 residues. The germline V gene has CDR1 MNHNS and CDR2 SASEGT. CDR3 DNA (partial): TGTGCCAGCAGTGAAGCGAGCAGGAGGAACACTGAA. This translates into CASSEASRRNTE. The full-length CDR3 reads as CASSEASRRNTEAFF.

There are many counts of this clone. The CDR3 spells CASNLLRGLTNEKLFF. The sequenced part of the CDR3 DNA is TGCGCCAGCAATCTCCTGCGCGGCCTAACTAATGAAAAA. The rearrangement joins TRBV5-1 to TRBJ1-4, with no clear D. The read comes to an end 3 residues before the CDR3 does, leaving the germline J gene to fill in the end. Germline CDR1 SGHRS, CDR2 YFSETQ. The CDR3 consists of 16 residues. V gave up 6 bases and J gave up 1 base, with 16 bases separating them.

This clone has a count of ten or more. CDR3 region: CASSQGTETPLHF. The DNA read from the CDR3 is TGCGCCAGCAGCCAAGGGACAGAGACACCC. This sequence joins TRBV5-1 and TRBJ1-6; TRBD1 aligns across 7 bases. The sequenced fragment ends 3 residues before the CDR3 boundary, so the rest is inferred from the germline J gene. Unmatched junction bases numbered 6, after V lost 4 bases and J lost 11 bases. This CDR3 comprises 13 residues. The germline V gene has CDR1 SGHRS and CDR2 YFSETQ.

The table lists this clone with many counts. The CDR3 goes on 3 residues after the read ends, and that part is filled in from the germline J gene. This chain joins TRBV5-1 and TRBJ2-3; D possibly uses TRBD1 or TRBD2 (5 bases each). There are 15 residues in the CDR3. Trimming removed 2 bases at V and 1 base at J, with 11 bases between. Germline values: CDR1 SGHRS, CDR2 YFSETQ. The DNA read from the CDR3 is TGCGCCAGCAGCTTCGAGGGCAGGGGCACAGATACG. This translates into CASSFEGRGTDT. The entire CDR3 protein is CASSFEGRGTDTQYF.

This clone was seen many times. Read coverage stops 3 residues before the CDR3 terminus; the germline J gene supplies the remainder. V and J are TRBV7-3 and TRBJ1-4; D unresolved. The germline V gene encodes CDR1 SGHTA and CDR2 FQGTGA. This CDR3 is 12 amino acids long. The CDR3 sequence: CASSLNTGELFF. Partial CDR3 DNA: TGTGCCAGCAGCTTAAACACCGGGGAA.

This clone has ten or more counts. The read gets to within 3 residues of the CDR3 end, and the germline J gene fills in the rest. The V call is TRBV29-1, the J call TRBJ1-1; 8 positions agree with TRBD1. This CDR3 contains 14 residues. The germline CDR1 and CDR2 sequences are SQVTM and ANQGSEA. The ends lost 6 bases at V and 3 bases at J; junction bases unmatched: 9. CDR3 amino acids: CSVRRGTGDTEAFF. The sequenced CDR3 bases are TGCAGCGTCCGAAGGGGGACAGGTGACACTGAA.

Concerning this clone: Read data end 3 residues before the CDR3 end; the end is taken from the germline J gene. This chain joins TRBV5-6 and TRBJ2-1; 10 bases fit TRBD2. Germline V gene sequence: CDR1 SGHDT, CDR2 YYEEEE. J gave up 7 bases and V 3 bases, and 7 bases lay outside the gene matches. The CDR3 has 15 residues. The CDR3 sequence is CASSSKREGLNEQFF. The sequenced CDR3 bases are TGTGCCAGCAGCTCCAAGCGGGAGGGCCTGAATGAG.

This clone was counted at least ten times. The CDR3 end falls 3 residues outside the read, so it is completed with the germline J gene. The chain recombines TRBV20-1 with TRBJ1-5; 7 nucleotides match TRBD1. There are 14 residues in the CDR3. The trim removed 4 bases at V and 6 bases at J, leaving 9 bases unmatched. CDR1 is DFQATT and CDR2 is SNEGSKA in the germline V gene (reference sequence). The part of the CDR3 DNA that was read is TGCAGTGCTATACCTGGGACAGATGCTCAGCCC. It codes for CSAIPGTDAQP. The complete CDR3 protein is CSAIPGTDAQPQHF.

This clone turned up a few times. The read falls 3 residues short of the CDR3 end, and the missing part is taken from the germline J gene. The chain couples TRBV7-9 to TRBJ2-7; no clear D. V lost 7 bases and J lost 2, with 15 bases in between. The CDR3 consists of 14 residues. CDR1 and CDR2 (germline): SEHNR, FQNEAQ (reference sequence). CDR3 in amino acids: CASTPNSRTYEQYF. The CDR3 DNA, read in part, is TGTGCCAGCACCCCAAACAGTCGCACCTACGAG.

This clone was found many times. Read sequence stops 3 residues before the CDR3 end, and the germline J gene provides the missing end. J is TRBJ1-1 and V is TRBV5-4; no clear D gene. The CDR3 is 14 amino acids. Germline-derived CDR1 and CDR2 are SGHNT and YYREEE (reference sequence). Trimming took 0 bases from V and 1 from J, leaving 7 bases between them. Partial CDR3 DNA: TGTGCCAGCAGCTTGGGGGCCTCGAACACTGAA. It translates to CASSLGASNTE. The complete CDR3 reads CASSLGASNTEAFF.

In this sample, this clone turned up many times. The CDR3 extends 3 residues past the end of the read, so its final part is completed from the germline J gene. The chain couples TRBV19 to TRBJ1-1; D is perhaps TRBD1 (6 bases). The CDR3 is 18 residues long. The germline V and J ends were trimmed by 6 bases and 1 base, with 24 bases remaining between them. Per germline, CDR1 LNHDA and CDR2 SQIVND (reference sequence). The CDR3 spells CASSQIGAQGYPNTEAFF. The sequenced part of the CDR3 DNA is TGTGCCAGTAGCCAAATTGGGGCACAGGGTTACCCGAACACTGAA.